The text below deals with one TCR beta chain. Its matching antigen is unknown. The data belong to a study of metastatic and nonmetastatic thyroid tumors. Study-wide background: Repertoires were compared across blood and tumor or nodule tissue from malignant and benign thyroid patients. Notes on the study in general: Malignant tumors reportedly showed significantly higher TCR beta diversity than benign nodules in both blood and tumor.

The germline V gene encodes CDR1 SGHTA and CDR2 FQGNSA. The CDR3 consists of 15 residues. The V segment lost 2 bases and the J segment 0 bases; nucleotides outside the gene matches: 3. In the source study's methods: A distant-metastasis classifier for papillary thyroid cancer was built using CDR3 differences across clinicopathological groups. TCRdb reanalyzed the PCR reads via MiXCR. The V and J calls and clone size come from TCRdb's table, not from the authors' own analysis. The table lists a few thousand clones, over 25% of them singletons. Not a single patient had been given any form of treatment at any point before undergoing thyroid surgery.

V usage is TRBV7-2 and J usage is TRBJ1-1, with TRBD1 matching over 7 bases. Sequencing was carried out using adjacent normal tissue. This clonotype originated in a female donor with papillary thyroid cancer or a benign thyroid nodule (not recorded which). Some clones in this sample may be carry-over from other donors' samples. The CDR3 is CASSLKGALNTEAFF. CDR3 sequence (DNA): TGTGCCAGCAGCTTAAAGGGGGCGTTGAACACTGAAGCTTTCTTT.